This T cell receptor (beta chain) was observed in a study of blood T cell repertoires in COVID-19. Study as a whole: Acute and convalescent COVID-19 samples came from the United States, Italy and Spain.

V lost 6 bases, J lost 7 bases, and 15 bases lay in between. This CDR3 spans 14 amino acids. Germline CDR1 reads MDHEN; CDR2 reads SYDVKM. As processed by the authors: Amplifying reference gene primers gave estimates of nucleated cell counts. Clones were read by immunoSEQ multiplex PCR, and TCRdb kept only the in-frame ones, dropping some. That table gives V, J and clone size, and the DNA gave D and trimming. There are about 260,000 clones in the sample; roughly 84% occur only once, and 4% to 4.5% lies in the top ten. Specimen: peripheral blood. The genes are TRBV28 and TRBJ1-4; D may be TRBD1 (5 bases). This TCR was sampled from a man in his 60s with acute or convalescent COVID-19. The CDR3 sequence: CASRTGGGSEKLFF. CDR3 sequence (DNA): TGTGCCAGCAGGACGGGGGGAGGGAGTGAAAAACTGTTTTTT.